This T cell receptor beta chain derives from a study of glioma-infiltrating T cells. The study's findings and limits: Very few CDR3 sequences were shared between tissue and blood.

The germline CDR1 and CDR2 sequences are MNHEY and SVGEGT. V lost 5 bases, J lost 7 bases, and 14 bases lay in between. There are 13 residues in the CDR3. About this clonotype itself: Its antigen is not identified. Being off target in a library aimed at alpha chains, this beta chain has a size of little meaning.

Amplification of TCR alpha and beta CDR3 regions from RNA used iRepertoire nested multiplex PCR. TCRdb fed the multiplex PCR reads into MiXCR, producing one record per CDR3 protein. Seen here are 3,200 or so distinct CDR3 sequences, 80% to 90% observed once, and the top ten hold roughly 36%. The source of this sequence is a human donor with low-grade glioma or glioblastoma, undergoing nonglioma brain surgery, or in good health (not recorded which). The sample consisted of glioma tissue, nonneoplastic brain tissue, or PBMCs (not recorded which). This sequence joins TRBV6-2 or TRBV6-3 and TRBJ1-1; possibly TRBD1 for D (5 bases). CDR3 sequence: CASSPRTRREAFF. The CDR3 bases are TGTGCCAGCAGTCCCCGGACACGTCGTGAAGCTTTCTTT.